This TCR beta chain was recovered during a study of beta chain features in type 1 diabetes. Study-wide points: Moderate yet significant TCRB CDR3 shortening was seen in Type 1 diabetes patients in all four CD4+ subsets.

The CDR3 runs 13 residues. V trimming: 2 bases; J trimming: 9 bases; junction bases outside the gene matches: 4. The germline V gene encodes CDR1 WNHNN and CDR2 SYGVQD (reference sequence). The investigators reverse transcribed all of the isolated RNA, so they sequenced expressed TCRB transcripts. Method: immunoSEQ multiplex PCR; TCRdb's copy keeps in-frame clones and lacks some. The sample lists more than 100,000 clones, under 30% occurring once. Regarding this clone: What it binds is not known.

The material sequenced was central memory CD4+ T cells from blood. The receptor's source is a woman younger than 30 with type 1 diabetes. The chain combines TRBV10-1 with TRBJ2-1, with 7 bases that match TRBD2. The CDR3 protein is CASSERGGLEQFF. The CDR3 nucleotides read TGCGCCAGCAGTGAGCGGGGAGGGCTTGAGCAGTTCTTC.